A single TCR beta chain is shown here with its context. Antigen: not known. These data come from a study of blood T cells in healthy people across ages. General study results and limits: Strong correlation existed between TCR beta diversity and naive T cell percentage.

Each of the donors had around 10 milliliters of peripheral blood drawn into EDTA-treated Vacutainer tubes. A second roughly 6 to 11 cycle PCR used barcoded and J-beta primers. In TCRdb, the 5' RACE reads were re-called with MiXCR into one record per CDR3 protein. This table holds some 1.8 million distinct CDR3 sequences, about 39% found once. Sequenced sample: blood. This TCR was sampled from a human donor in good health.

In DNA form, the CDR3 reads TGTGCCAGCAACCTAATAGCGGGGATTGGGGAGACCCAGTACTTC. It yields the protein CASNLIAGIGETQYF. The J gene is TRBJ2-5, the V gene TRBV7-9, with 8 bases that match TRBD2. The V and J ends lost 7 bases and 5 bases, in that order; junction bases with no gene match: 12. The CDR3 is 15 residues long. CDR1 and CDR2 (germline): SEHNR, FQNEAQ (reference sequence).